This is a list of T cell receptor beta chains from one sample in a study of cytomegalovirus exposure and HLA in healthy donors. Measured with immunoSEQ multiplex PCR; TCRdb has only the in-frame clones, and not every one. This table has some 130,000 clones, roughly 60% appearing once. The sample consisted of PBMCs. The receptor source for this set is a woman aged 40 to 50 in good health and CMV-seronegative. Both conserved end residues are part of each CDR3.

>TRBV27|TRBJ2-5
CASSRGYQETQYF
>TRBV7-9|TRBJ1-1
CASRPTGVEAFF
>TRBV29-1|TRBJ2-3
CSVPDRPTDTQYF
>TRBV7-2|TRBJ2-3
CASNIFGLQGPDTQYF
>TRBV5-4|TRBJ2-3
CASSAGGSTDTQYF
>TRBV7-3|TRBJ2-3
CASSLTGSTDTQYF
>TRBV30|TRBJ1-6
CAWSVRQGHSPLHF
>TRBV20-1|TRBJ1-1
CSAGTIEAFF
>TRBV4-3|TRBJ1-2
CASSQALSGAYYGYTF
>TRBV11-1|TRBJ2-2
CASITGTGGTGELFF
>TRBV27|TRBJ1-5
CASSLSFSGAGGNQPQHF
>TRBV28|TRBJ1-3
CASSLRTGERGNTIYF
>TRBV30|TRBJ2-7
CAWNSAYEQYF
>TRBV4-1|TRBJ2-6
CASSQESGGGVRSGANVLTF
>TRBV7-2|TRBJ2-7
CASSPGWEQYF
>TRBV10-2|TRBJ2-6
CASSEGLFSGANVLTF
>TRBV9|TRBJ1-5
CASSVGQSNQPQHF
>TRBV11-3|TRBJ1-5
CASSSRDGFLNQPQHF
>TRBV6-5|TRBJ2-2
CASRTGQGTGELFF
>TRBV11-1|TRBJ1-2
CASSQQGDGYTF
>TRBV7-3|TRBJ2-2
CASSTYTGELFF
>TRBV27|TRBJ2-7
CASSRGQVGSEQYF
>TRBV5-1|TRBJ2-3
CASSLGSSGGTDTQYF
>TRBV27|TRBJ2-1
CASSLLLDRREGTRYNEQFF
>TRBV18|TRBJ1-4
CASSTRSEGTGKNEKLFF
>TRBV5-6|TRBJ1-1
CASSLNGQGAVNEAFF
>TRBV30|TRBJ1-1
CAWSRQGDTEAFF
>TRBV25-1|TRBJ1-2
CASSAFDRLGGYTF
>TRBV11-1|TRBJ1-1
CASNGGGSQTEAFF
>TRBV6-1|TRBJ2-5
CASRPGTSVKTQYF
>TRBV19|TRBJ1-2
CASSWTGTNYGYTF
>TRBV10-2|TRBJ2-2
CASSEDLAYTGELFF
>TRBV12-5|TRBJ1-1
CASESSGRSFLGTEAFF
>TRBV5-6|TRBJ2-1
CASSRDRGGDEQFF
>TRBV6-1|TRBJ2-7
CAGGASGRSSYEQYF
>TRBV5-4|TRBJ1-3
CASSDDRGSSGNTIYF
>TRBV30|TRBJ2-2
CAWSVRVTGFTGELFF
>TRBV30|TRBJ2-2
CAWGTGDGAGELFF
>TRBV28|TRBJ1-4
CASSISTGPSTNEKLFF
>TRBV28|TRBJ2-7
CASSLWEGYEQYF
>TRBV19|TRBJ1-2
CASSMTGAVDYGYTF